Detailed here is one T cell receptor beta chain. Produced via immunoSEQ multiplex PCR; TCRdb's table is partial and in-frame only. Altogether 35,000 to 40,000 clones are present, just over 85% being singletons, with the ten largest covering 1.2%. Germline loops: CDR1 LNHDA, CDR2 SQIVND (reference sequence). Between the trimmed V and J ends, which lost 6 bases and 3 bases, there was a span of 14 bases. This CDR3 contains 14 residues. This specimen belongs to a study of T cell changes during pregnancy in multiple sclerosis. This TCR derives from a female donor with multiple sclerosis, enrolled in a pregnancy study. This chain joins TRBV19 and TRBJ1-1, with D perhaps TRBD1 (6 bases). Sequencing was performed on CD4+ T cells from peripheral blood mononuclear cells, taken before pregnancy. CDR3 in DNA: TGTGCCAGTAGGATAAGGGAGGGGGACACTGAAGCTTTCTTT. Protein: CASRIREGDTEAFF.